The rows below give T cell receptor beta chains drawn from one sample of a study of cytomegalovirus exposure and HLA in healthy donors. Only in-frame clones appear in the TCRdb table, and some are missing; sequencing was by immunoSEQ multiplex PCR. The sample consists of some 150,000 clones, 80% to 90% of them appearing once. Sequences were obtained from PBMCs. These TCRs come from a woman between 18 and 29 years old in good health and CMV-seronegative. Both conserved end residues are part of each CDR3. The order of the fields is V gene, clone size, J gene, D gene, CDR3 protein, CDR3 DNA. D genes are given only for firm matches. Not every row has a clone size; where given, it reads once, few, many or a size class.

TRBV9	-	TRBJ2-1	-	CASSVGPDNEQFF	TGTGCCAGCAGCGTAGGCCCAGACAATGAGCAGTTCTTC
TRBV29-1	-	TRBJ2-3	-	CSVEGQSTDTQYF	TGCAGCGTTGAAGGACAGAGCACAGATACGCAGTATTTT
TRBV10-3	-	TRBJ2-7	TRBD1	CAIRGQGSTNEQYF	TGTGCCATCAGGGGACAGGGTTCGACCAACGAGCAGTACTTC
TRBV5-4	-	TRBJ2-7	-	CASSFRSTYEQYF	TGTGCCAGCAGCTTCCGGTCAACCTACGAGCAGTACTTC
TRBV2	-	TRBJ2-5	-	CASSDSRVQETQYF	TGTGCCAGCAGTGATTCGAGGGTCCAAGAGACCCAGTACTTC
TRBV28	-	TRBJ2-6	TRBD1	CASIPTQGAGANVLTF	TGTGCCAGCATCCCAACACAGGGGGCTGGGGCCAACGTCCTGACTTTC
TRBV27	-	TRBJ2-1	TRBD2	CASRNGGTTYNEQFF	TGTGCCAGCAGGAACGGGGGGACGACCTACAATGAGCAGTTCTTC
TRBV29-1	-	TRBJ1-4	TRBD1	CSVGQGSGNEKLFF	TGCAGCGTGGGACAGGGTAGCGGTAATGAAAAACTGTTTTTT
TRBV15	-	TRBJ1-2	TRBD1	CATSTQSAGQGAVGYTF	TGTGCCACCAGCACCCAATCGGCAGGACAGGGGGCCGTTGGCTACACCTTC
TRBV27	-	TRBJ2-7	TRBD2	CASSPSSGPTSYEQYF	TGTGCCAGCAGTCCGTCTAGCGGGCCCACCTCCTACGAGCAGTACTTC
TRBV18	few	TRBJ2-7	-	CASSLGLLSYEQYF	TGTGCCAGCTCACTAGGACTCCTTTCCTACGAGCAGTACTTC
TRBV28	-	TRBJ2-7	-	CASSPPGGRNEQYF	TGTGCCAGCAGTCCTCCAGGAGGGCGGAACGAGCAGTACTTC
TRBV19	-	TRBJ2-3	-	CASSISGGPSSTDTQYF	TGTGCCAGTAGTATAAGTGGCGGGCCCTCTAGCACAGATACGCAGTATTTT
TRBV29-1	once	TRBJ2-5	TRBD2	CSVISGGVTETQYF	TGCAGCGTTATCTCCGGGGGGGTCACAGAGACCCAGTACTTC
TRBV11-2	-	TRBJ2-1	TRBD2	CASSFGTSGSSSYNEQFF	TGTGCCAGCAGCTTCGGGACTAGCGGGTCGAGCTCCTACAATGAGCAGTTCTTC
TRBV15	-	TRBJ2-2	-	CATSRDTNTGELFF	TGTGCCACCAGCAGAGACACGAACACCGGGGAGCTGTTTTTT
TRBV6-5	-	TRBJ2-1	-	CASSYIGSGNEQFF	TGTGCCAGCAGTTATATCGGGAGCGGGAATGAGCAGTTCTTC
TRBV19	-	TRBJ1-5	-	CASSPRRDGPYQPQHF	TGTGCCAGTAGTCCCAGGCGGGACGGTCCTTATCAGCCCCAGCATTTT
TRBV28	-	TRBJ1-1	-	CASRGPGTEAFF	TGTGCCAGCAGGGGGCCTGGGACTGAAGCTTTCTTT
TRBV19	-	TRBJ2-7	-	CASSTTGLYEQYF	TGTGCCAGTAGTACTACAGGGCTCTACGAGCAGTACTTC
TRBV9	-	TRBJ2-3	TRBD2	CASSEGLASTDTQYF	TGTGCCAGCAGCGAAGGACTAGCTAGCACAGATACGCAGTATTTT
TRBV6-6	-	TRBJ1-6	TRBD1	CASVGRTGYNSPLHF	TGTGCCAGCGTAGGGAGGACAGGGTATAATTCACCCCTCCACTTT
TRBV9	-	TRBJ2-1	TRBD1	CASSADRGQYNEQFF	TGTGCCAGCAGCGCAGACAGGGGGCAGTACAATGAGCAGTTCTTC
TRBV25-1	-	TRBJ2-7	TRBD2	CASSESLAGVMREQYF	TGTGCCAGCAGTGAATCGCTAGCGGGGGTAATGAGGGAGCAGTACTTC
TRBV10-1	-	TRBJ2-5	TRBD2	CASSERTGLRETQYF	TGCGCCAGCAGTGAGAGGACGGGACTAAGGGAGACCCAGTACTTC
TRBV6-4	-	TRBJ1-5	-	CASSEGGNQPQHF	TGTGCCAGCAGTGAGGGGGGGAATCAGCCCCAGCATTTT
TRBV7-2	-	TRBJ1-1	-	CASSLAAEAFF	TGTGCCAGCAGCTTAGCCGCTGAAGCTTTCTTT
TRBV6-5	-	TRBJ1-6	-	CASSSRSNNSPLHF	TGTGCCAGCAGTTCCAGGTCAAATAATTCACCCCTCCACTTT
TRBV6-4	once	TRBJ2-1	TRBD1	CASSEQGDYNEQFF	TGTGCCAGCAGTGAACAGGGGGATTACAATGAGCAGTTCTTC
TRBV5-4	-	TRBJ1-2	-	CASSFSWALGGYTF	TGTGCCAGCAGCTTTTCGTGGGCGTTAGGTGGCTACACCTTC
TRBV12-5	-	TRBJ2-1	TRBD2	CASGNSGTRAGNEQFF	TGTGCTAGTGGAAACTCCGGGACTAGGGCGGGCAATGAGCAGTTCTTC
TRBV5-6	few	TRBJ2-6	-	CASSPYKGRSGANVLTF	TGTGCCAGCAGCCCATACAAGGGGCGGTCTGGGGCCAACGTCCTGACTTTC
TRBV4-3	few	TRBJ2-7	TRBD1	CASSRTGTGSYEQYF	TGCGCCAGCAGCAGAACCGGGACAGGGTCCTACGAGCAGTACTTC
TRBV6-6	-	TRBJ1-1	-	CASSYSERTEAFF	TGTGCCAGCAGTTACTCAGAGAGGACTGAAGCTTTCTTT
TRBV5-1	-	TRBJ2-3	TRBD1	CASSPGTGHTDTQYF	TGCGCCAGCAGTCCCGGGACAGGGCACACAGATACGCAGTATTTT
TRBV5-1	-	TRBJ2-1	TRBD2	CASSLALAGDSEQFF	TGCGCCAGCAGCTTGGCGCTAGCGGGAGATAGTGAGCAGTTCTTC
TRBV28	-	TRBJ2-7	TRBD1	CASRQGLNYEQYF	TGTGCCAGTAGACAGGGCCTAAACTACGAGCAGTACTTC
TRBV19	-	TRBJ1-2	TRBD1	CASTPQVPWGQINYGYTF	TGTGCCAGTACCCCCCAAGTCCCATGGGGACAGATAAACTATGGCTACACCTTC
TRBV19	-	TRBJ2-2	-	CASSTRGELFF	TGTGCCAGTAGTACCCGGGGGGAGCTGTTTTTT
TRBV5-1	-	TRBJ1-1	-	CASSLYTGMNTEAFF	TGCGCCAGCAGCTTGTATACAGGCATGAACACTGAAGCTTTCTTT
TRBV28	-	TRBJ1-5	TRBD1	CASSWDRGQSQHF	TGTGCCAGCAGTTGGGACAGGGGGCAATCCCAGCATTTT
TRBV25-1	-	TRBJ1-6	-	CASSELGGSYNSPLHF	TGTGCCAGCAGTGAGCTCGGGGGTTCCTATAATTCACCCCTCCACTTT
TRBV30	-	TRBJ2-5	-	CAWSPMTPWSGSQYF	TGTGCCTGGAGTCCCATGACCCCCTGGTCGGGGTCCCAGTACTTC
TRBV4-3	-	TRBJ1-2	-	CASSQVAGIGGYTF	TGCGCCAGCAGCCAAGTGGCAGGGATAGGTGGCTACACCTTC
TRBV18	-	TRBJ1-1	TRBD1	CASSSIQGANTEAFF	TGTGCCAGCTCGTCGATACAGGGGGCGAACACTGAAGCTTTCTTT
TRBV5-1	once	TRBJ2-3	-	CASSLTGRAGPDTQYF	TGCGCCAGCAGCTTGACCGGCAGGGCAGGCCCAGATACGCAGTATTTT
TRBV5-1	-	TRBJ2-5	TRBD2	CASSLGIAGGSRIETQYF	TGCGCCAGCAGCTTGGGGATAGCGGGAGGCTCTAGGATTGAGACCCAGTACTTC
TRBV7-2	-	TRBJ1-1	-	CASSLSTETEAFF	TGTGCCAGCAGCTTGAGTACGGAGACCGAAGCTTTCTTT
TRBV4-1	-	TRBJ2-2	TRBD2	CASSQSPGLGLLAGELFF	TGCGCCAGCAGCCAGTCTCCGGGACTAGGCCTCTTGGCGGGGGAGCTGTTTTTT
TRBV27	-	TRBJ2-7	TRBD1	CASIPQGVTGGFYEQYF	TGTGCCAGCATTCCACAAGGGGTGACAGGGGGCTTCTACGAGCAGTACTTC
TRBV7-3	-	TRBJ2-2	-	CASSPRVGRNTGELFF	TGTGCCAGCAGCCCGCGAGTCGGGAGGAACACCGGGGAGCTGTTTTTT
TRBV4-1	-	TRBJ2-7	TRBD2	CASSQIAGGGYEQYF	TGCGCCAGCAGCCAAATTGCGGGAGGAGGCTACGAGCAGTACTTC
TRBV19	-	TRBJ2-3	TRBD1	CASSMSGQAKDTQYF	TGTGCCAGTAGTATGTCGGGACAGGCCAAAGATACGCAGTATTTT
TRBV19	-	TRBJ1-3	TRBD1	CASSIDGTGSAGNTIYF	TGTGCCAGTAGTATAGACGGGACAGGGTCTGCTGGAAACACCATATATTTT
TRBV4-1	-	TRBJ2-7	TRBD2	CASSQALAGAYEQYF	TGCGCCAGCAGCCAAGCCCTAGCGGGAGCCTACGAGCAGTACTTC
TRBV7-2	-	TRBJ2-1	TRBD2	CASSPGTSGSFYNEQFF	TGTGCCAGCAGCCCTGGGACTAGCGGGAGCTTCTACAATGAGCAGTTCTTC
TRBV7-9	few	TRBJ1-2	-	CASSLLEYGYTF	TGTGCCAGCAGCTTATTGGAGTATGGCTACACCTTC
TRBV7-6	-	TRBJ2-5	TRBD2	CASRAGSGSGETQYF	TGTGCCAGCAGGGCGGGTAGCGGGAGTGGGGAGACCCAGTACTTC
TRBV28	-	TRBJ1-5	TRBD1	CASSFSVVLGDRVKGDNQPQHF	TGTGCCAGCAGTTTTTCAGTTGTGTTGGGGGACAGGGTGAAAGGGGACAATCAGCCCCAGCATTTT
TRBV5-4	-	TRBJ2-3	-	CASSLAPGITDTQYF	TGTGCCAGCAGCTTGGCCCCCGGGATCACAGATACGCAGTATTTT